These T cell receptor beta chains were read from a single sample in a study of cytomegalovirus exposure and HLA in healthy donors. Profiled with immunoSEQ multiplex PCR; TCRdb holds only in-frame clones, not every one. The sample has a few hundred thousand clones, about nine tenths seen once. Sequences were obtained from PBMCs. The receptors were sampled from a girl aged 2-10 years in good health and CMV-seronegative. Each CDR3 is given with its conserved first and last residue. D genes are given only for firm matches. Not every row has a clone size; where given, it reads once, few, many or a size class.

J gene: TRBJ2-7; clone size: .; D gene: TRBD2; V gene: TRBV7-9; CDR3 protein: CSSSLEGQRGTGYEQYF; CDR3 DNA: TGTTCCAGCAGCTTAGAGGGCCAGCGGGGGACTGGTTACGAGCAGTACTTC
J gene: TRBJ1-3; clone size: .; D gene: .; V gene: TRBV7-9; CDR3 protein: CASSSAGYTIYF; CDR3 DNA: TGTGCCAGCAGCTCTGCGGGTTACACCATATATTTT
J gene: TRBJ1-3; clone size: .; D gene: TRBD1; V gene: TRBV11-2; CDR3 protein: CASSLDRKGNPGTVGNTIYF; CDR3 DNA: TGTGCCAGCAGCTTAGATCGAAAGGGGAACCCCGGGACAGTTGGAAACACCATATATTTT
J gene: TRBJ1-4; clone size: .; D gene: TRBD1; V gene: TRBV5-6; CDR3 protein: CASSPDRGSTNEKLFF; CDR3 DNA: TGTGCCAGCAGCCCGGACAGGGGGTCAACTAATGAAAAACTGTTTTTT
J gene: TRBJ2-3; clone size: .; D gene: TRBD2; V gene: TRBV5-4; CDR3 protein: CASSLGTSGGTDTQYF; CDR3 DNA: TGTGCCAGCAGCTTGGGGACTAGCGGGGGGACAGATACGCAGTATTTT
J gene: TRBJ2-3; clone size: .; D gene: TRBD2; V gene: TRBV28; CDR3 protein: CASSSTPGGGRLDTQYF; CDR3 DNA: TGTGCCAGCAGCTCAACCCCCGGGGGGGGGCGTCTGGATACGCAGTATTTT
J gene: TRBJ2-5; clone size: .; D gene: TRBD1; V gene: TRBV6-1; CDR3 protein: CASSGGNRGPFEAQYF; CDR3 DNA: TGTGCCAGCAGTGGTGGGAACAGGGGGCCGTTCGAGGCCCAGTACTTC
J gene: TRBJ2-2; clone size: .; D gene: .; V gene: TRBV18; CDR3 protein: CASSNQGGMSTGELFF; CDR3 DNA: TGTGCCAGCTCCAATCAGGGCGGGATGAGCACCGGGGAGCTGTTTTTT
J gene: TRBJ2-7; clone size: .; D gene: .; V gene: TRBV2; CDR3 protein: CASRLFYEQYF; CDR3 DNA: TGTGCCAGCAGGTTATTTTACGAGCAGTACTTC
J gene: TRBJ1-6; clone size: once; D gene: .; V gene: TRBV30; CDR3 protein: CAWSAPQWESPLHF; CDR3 DNA: TGTGCCTGGAGTGCCCCCCAGTGGGAGTCACCCCTCCACTTT
J gene: TRBJ2-7; clone size: once; D gene: .; V gene: TRBV18; CDR3 protein: CASSPVGGPYEQYF; CDR3 DNA: TGTGCCAGCTCACCAGTCGGGGGGCCCTACGAGCAGTACTTC
J gene: TRBJ2-3; clone size: .; D gene: .; V gene: TRBV13; CDR3 protein: CASSLGRLTDTQYF; CDR3 DNA: TGTGCCAGCAGCTTAGGCCGACTGACAGATACGCAGTATTTT
J gene: TRBJ2-2; clone size: .; D gene: .; V gene: TRBV4-1; CDR3 protein: CASSDRHGSTGELFF; CDR3 DNA: TGCGCCAGCAGCGACAGGCATGGGTCGACCGGGGAGCTGTTTTTT
J gene: TRBJ2-3; clone size: .; D gene: TRBD2; V gene: TRBV7-9; CDR3 protein: CASTPTSGVADTQYF; CDR3 DNA: TGTGCCAGCACTCCGACTAGCGGTGTCGCAGATACGCAGTATTTT
J gene: TRBJ1-3; clone size: once; D gene: TRBD1; V gene: TRBV29-1; CDR3 protein: CSVGQDSSGNTIYF; CDR3 DNA: TGCAGCGTCGGACAGGACTCCTCTGGAAACACCATATATTTT
J gene: TRBJ2-7; clone size: .; D gene: .; V gene: TRBV6-5; CDR3 protein: CASSYSKSGPTYEQYF; CDR3 DNA: TGTGCCAGCAGTTACTCGAAGTCAGGGCCGACCTACGAGCAGTACTTC
J gene: TRBJ1-1; clone size: .; D gene: .; V gene: TRBV11-2; CDR3 protein: CASTLRGEAFF; CDR3 DNA: TGTGCCAGCACCCTTAGAGGTGAAGCTTTCTTT
J gene: TRBJ2-5; clone size: .; D gene: .; V gene: TRBV29-1; CDR3 protein: CSVPWGGRGAQYF; CDR3 DNA: TGCAGCGTTCCCTGGGGGGGCCGTGGGGCCCAGTACTTC
J gene: TRBJ2-7; clone size: few; D gene: .; V gene: TRBV5-6; CDR3 protein: CASSKVRTAYYEQYF; CDR3 DNA: TGTGCCAGCAGCAAAGTGCGGACAGCATATTACGAGCAGTACTTC